The 8 T cell receptor beta chains in this list originate from one sample, sequenced in a study of blood T cell repertoires in COVID-19. The method was immunoSEQ multiplex PCR; TCRdb's version includes in-frame clones alone and lacks a portion of them. The repertoire includes under 350,000 clones, about 90% of them detected once, and more than 1.5% sits in the top ten. Input material: PBMCs or T cells enriched from blood (not recorded which). These receptors all stem from a woman aged 55 to 70 who had recovered from COVID-19.

CDR3 sequence: CASSLGQHYGYTF. As DNA, the CDR3 is TGTGCCAGCAGTTTAGGACAGCACTATGGCTACACCTTC. V usage is TRBV28 and J usage is TRBJ1-2, with TRBD1 as a possible D gene (6 bases). Trimming pared 2 bases from V and 3 bases from J, leaving 7 bases between. The CDR3 is made up of 13 amino acids. Germline V gene data show CDR1 as MDHEN and CDR2 as SYDVKM.

This clone was detected once. This chain links TRBV6-1 with TRBJ2-3, with TRBD2 matching over 9 bases. With V trimmed by 3 bases and J by 2 bases, 9 bases remained unmatched. CDR3 length: 17 residues. Per germline, CDR1 MNHNS and CDR2 SASEGT. The CDR3, as DNA: TGTGCCAGCAGTGACCGCCTCCTAGCGGGGTCCACAGATACGCAGTATTTT. Amino acids: CASSDRLLAGSTDTQYF.

There are a few counts of this clone. The chain links TRBV5-1 to TRBJ2-7; 7 nucleotides agree with TRBD2. V was clipped by 0 bases and J by 4 bases; unmatched bases: 7. There are 15 residues in the CDR3. Germline lookup yields CDR1 SGHRS and CDR2 YFSETQ. This chain's CDR3 is CASSLGEGAGYEQYF. The CDR3 DNA is TGCGCCAGCAGCTTGGGCGAGGGAGCGGGGTACGAGCAGTACTTC.

The genes are TRBV15 and TRBJ1-5, with TRBD1 as a possible D gene (5 bases). Trimming removed 4 bases from V and 1 base from J, with 8 bases in between. Looked up from germline, CDR1 is LNHNV and CDR2 is YYDKDF (reference sequence). CDR3 size: 14 residues. CDR3 residues: CATSNGGSNQPQHF. In nucleotides, the CDR3 is TGTGCCACCAGCAACGGGGGAAGCAATCAGCCCCAGCATTTT. Full variable domain (outside the CDR3, taken from reference TRBV15 and TRBJ1-5): DAMVIQNPRYQVTQFGKPVTLSCSQTLNHNVMYWYQQKSSQAPKLLFHYYDKDFNNEADTPDNFQSRRPNTSFCFLDIRSPGLGDTAMYLCATSNGGSNQPQHFGDGTRLSIL.

This rearrangement joins TRBV18 to TRBJ1-4; D is undetermined. The CDR3 contains 17 residues. The ends were cut back, 6 bases at V and 5 bases at J, with 22 bases in the middle. Germline V gives CDR1 KGHSH, CDR2 LQKENI. CDR3 in amino acids: CASSQLVRAVGNEKLFF. Here the CDR3 DNA reads TGTGCCAGCTCCCAACTGGTGAGGGCAGTCGGAAATGAAAAACTGTTTTTT.

The chain combines TRBV11-2 with TRBJ2-1; 9 bases are shared with TRBD2. Per germline, CDR1 SGHAT and CDR2 FQNNGV. CDR3 size: 13 residues. With V trimmed by 4 bases and J by 9 bases, 4 bases remained unmatched. The CDR3: CASSSGLAVEQFF. DNA for the CDR3: TGTGCCAGCAGCTCGGGACTAGCTGTTGAGCAGTTCTTC.

The chain carries TRBV5-6 and TRBJ1-4; TRBD1 aligns across 10 bases. This CDR3 spans 16 amino acids. Germline CDR1 reads SGHDT; CDR2 reads YYEEEE. Losses at the gene ends were 4 bases for V and 3 bases for J; bases not matched to a gene: 6. The DNA for the CDR3 is TGTGCCAGCAGCCCACGACAGGGGGCAGCTAATGAAAAACTGTTTTTT. Its translation: CASSPRQGAANEKLFF.

This clone has a single count. The V gene is TRBV18, the J gene TRBJ1-1; D not certain. V gave up 0 bases and J gave up 0 bases, with 5 bases separating them. This CDR3 spans 14 amino acids. Germline V gene sequence: CDR1 KGHSH, CDR2 LQKENI. Written as DNA, the CDR3 is TGTGCCAGCTCACCACCTAACATGAACACTGAAGCTTTCTTT. This encodes CASSPPNMNTEAFF.